This T cell receptor beta chain was recovered during a study of STAT5B mutations in CD4+ large granular lymphocyte leukemia. On this clone: No antigen is known for it.

Some clones are missing from TCRdb's copy, which holds only in-frame ones; the method was immunoSEQ multiplex PCR. Here the sample spans about 45,000 clones, approximately 86% being singletons. Study-wide points: 8/27 top patient clones versus 2/35 control clones were TRBV06-family. Higher CD4+ than CD8+ T-LGLL clonality might reflect small sample size.

This CDR3 spans 12 amino acids. V lost 5 bases to trimming and J lost 5 bases, with 10 bases between them. Germline V CDR1 and CDR2: ENHRY, SYGVKD. The chain is built from TRBV10-3 and TRBJ2-7, with D perhaps TRBD1 (6 bases). The TCR was taken from a human donor in good health. Specimen: CD4+ T cells from blood buffy coats. The CDR3 region is CAISPRGDEQYF. The CDR3 DNA follows: TGTGCCATCAGTCCCAGGGGAGACGAGCAGTACTTC.